This entry lists 19 T cell receptor beta chains sequenced from one sample in a study of blood T cell repertoires in COVID-19. Profiled with immunoSEQ multiplex PCR; TCRdb holds only in-frame clones, not every one. Found here are tens of thousands of clones, about 78% of them singletons; the top ten hold over 10%. The specimen was peripheral blood. The receptors were sampled from a man older than 75 with acute or convalescent COVID-19.

This clone appeared once. The chain has TRBV28 and TRBJ1-5; TRBD1 agrees at 7 bases. The CDR3 is made up of 14 amino acids. Trimming removed 7 bases from V and 6 bases from J; junction bases left unmatched: 9. Germline-derived CDR1 and CDR2 are MDHEN and SYDVKM. Here the CDR3 DNA reads TGTGCCAGCACCCGGACAGGCGGAAGTCAGCCCCAGCATTTT. Translating gives CASTRTGGSQPQHF.

The chain's CDR3 is CATKGTGDQPQHF. The CDR3, as DNA: TGTGCCACCAAAGGGACAGGGGATCAGCCCCAGCATTTT. The chain carries TRBV24-1 and TRBJ1-5; 10 bases agree with TRBD1. V lost 8 bases to trimming and J lost 5 bases; unmatched junction nucleotides: 2. The germline CDR1 and CDR2 sequences are KGHDR and SFDVKD. This CDR3 is 13 amino acids long.

The chain has TRBV9 and TRBJ2-1; 12 bases line up with TRBD1. V was pared by 3 bases and J by 8 bases, with 3 bases of the junction left unmatched. This CDR3 has 14 amino acids. The germline gives CDR1 SGDLS, CDR2 YYNGEE. CDR3 residues: CASSARDRGHEQFF. Here the CDR3 DNA reads TGTGCCAGCAGCGCCCGGGACAGGGGGCATGAGCAGTTCTTC.

This chain joins TRBV9 and TRBJ2-1, with 10 bases lining up with TRBD1. The junction had 4 bases not matched to a gene; V was cut back by 3 bases and J by 1 base. CDR3 length: 16 residues. Germline-derived CDR1 and CDR2 are SGDLS and YYNGEE. DNA for the CDR3: TGTGCCAGCAGCGAGACAGGGGGCAGATCCTACAATGAGCAGTTCTTC. This encodes CASSETGGRSYNEQFF.

V is TRBV6-1 and J is TRBJ1-2; D remains ambiguous. Trimming removed 1 base at V and 3 bases at J, with 12 bases between. This CDR3 has 15 amino acids. Germline assignment: CDR1 MNHNS and CDR2 SASEGT. The CDR3 spells CASSEDGRIDYGYTF. The CDR3 DNA reads as TGTGCCAGCAGTGAAGATGGGAGGATCGACTATGGCTACACCTTC.

The chain recombines TRBV7-9 with TRBJ2-5; a weak D match, TRBD1 (6 bases). The germline CDR1 and CDR2 sequences are SEHNR and FQNEAQ (reference sequence). V was pared by 1 base and J by 0 bases, with 12 bases between. The CDR3 is 16 residues long. Here the CDR3 DNA reads TGTGCCAGCAGCTTAGGACAGGAGGATTACCAAGAGACCCAGTACTTC. Its translation is CASSLGQEDYQETQYF. The full variable domain, its missing parts supplied by reference TRBV7-9 and TRBJ2-5, is DTGVSQNPRHKITKRGQNVTFRCDPISEHNRLYWYRQTLGQGPEFLTYFQNEAQLEKSRLLSDRFSAERPKGSFSTLEIQRTEQGDSAMYLCASSLGQEDYQETQYFGPGTRLLVL.

About this clone: Other DNA sequences from this sample encode an identical CDR3 as well. The chain combines TRBV5-1 with TRBJ2-1; 13 nucleotides agree with TRBD2. Germline V gives CDR1 SGHRS, CDR2 YFSETQ. The CDR3 contains 17 residues. J lost 1 base, V lost 0 bases, and 1 base had no gene match. CDR3 region: CASSLGTSGSSYNEQFF. The CDR3 DNA reads as TGCGCCAGCAGCTTGGGGACTAGCGGGAGTTCCTACAATGAGCAGTTCTTC.

This clone was counted only a few times. J is TRBJ2-3 and V is TRBV13; D is uncertain. The germline gives CDR1 PRHDT, CDR2 FYEKMQ (reference sequence). The V and J ends lost 0 bases and 0 bases respectively, with 13 bases between them. This CDR3 contains 17 residues. CDR3 residues: CASSLGLGETSTDTQYF. The CDR3 DNA reads TGTGCCAGCAGCTTAGGCCTAGGTGAAACTAGCACAGATACGCAGTATTTT. The whole variable domain, remainder taken from reference TRBV13 and TRBJ2-3, is AAGVIQSPRHLIKEKRETATLKCYPIPRHDTVYWYQQGPGQDPQFLISFYEKMQSDKGSIPDRFSAQQFSDYHSELNMSSLELGDSALYFCASSLGLGETSTDTQYFGPGTRLTVL.

The DNA of the CDR3 is TGTGCCAGCAGCCTCGTATCGCGGGAGGGTATTGAGCAGTTCTTC. Its protein is CASSLVSREGIEQFF. The J gene is TRBJ2-1, the V gene TRBV5-4, with 9 bases fitting TRBD2. V lost 4 bases to trimming and J lost 9 bases; unmatched junction nucleotides: 11. The CDR3 sequence is 15 residues long. The V gene's germline CDR1 is SGHNT and CDR2 YYREEE (reference sequence).

The rearrangement uses TRBV5-4 and TRBJ2-1, with D perhaps matching TRBD2 (6 bases). The germline CDR1 and CDR2 sequences are SGHNT and YYREEE (reference sequence). The V end lost 1 base, the J end lost 6 bases, and 8 bases lay between the germline ends. The CDR3 totals 13 residues. The CDR3 region is CASSLTSFNEQFF. CDR3 bases: TGTGCCAGCAGCTTGACTAGCTTCAATGAGCAGTTCTTC.

The rearrangement uses TRBV6-5 and TRBJ2-7; 9 nucleotides align to TRBD1. Germline CDR1 MNHEY, CDR2 SVGAGI. The CDR3 is 14 amino acids. J gave up 7 bases and V 7 bases, and 11 bases lay outside the gene matches. This chain's CDR3 is CASIDSGTGMEQYF. The CDR3 DNA reads as TGTGCCAGCATCGATTCCGGGACAGGGATGGAGCAGTACTTC.

This rearrangement joins TRBV18 to TRBJ1-1; no firm D call. CDR1 and CDR2 from the germline V gene are KGHSH and LQKENI. The CDR3 length is 12 residues. V was trimmed by 3 bases and J by 3 bases, leaving 5 bases between them. CDR3 residues: CASSPQDTEAFF. CDR3 DNA: TGTGCCAGCTCACCCCAGGACACTGAAGCTTTCTTT.

The chain carries TRBV19 and TRBJ1-2, with D possibly TRBD1 on 5 matching bases. Germline V gene lookup returns CDR1 LNHDA and CDR2 SQIVND (reference sequence). V was trimmed by 7 bases and J by 8 bases, leaving 23 bases between them. The CDR3 has 15 amino acids. CDR3 bases: TGTGCCAGTAAGGACACCCTGAACCTGGTAGGAGGCTACACCTTC. This translates into CASKDTLNLVGGYTF.

The rearrangement uses TRBV4-2 and TRBJ2-1, with 11 bases fitting TRBD2. The V gene's germline CDR1 is LGHNA and CDR2 YNFKEQ. This CDR3 is 18 amino acids long. V lost 1 base, J lost 4 bases, and 9 bases stayed unmatched. This chain's CDR3 is CASSQGYSGGARYNEQFF. CDR3 in DNA: TGTGCCAGCAGCCAAGGTTATAGCGGGGGGGCGAGGTACAATGAGCAGTTCTTC.

The rearrangement links TRBV5-6 to TRBJ2-7, with D possibly being TRBD2 (6 bases). V lost 0 bases to trimming and J lost 2 bases, with 9 bases between them. Germline lookup yields CDR1 SGHDT and CDR2 YYEEEE. The CDR3 extends over 14 amino acids. The CDR3 is CASSLVEGPYEQYF. CDR3 DNA: TGTGCCAGCAGCTTGGTGGAGGGACCCTACGAGCAGTACTTC. Variable domain in full (rest from reference TRBV5-6 and TRBJ2-7): DAGVTQSPTHLIKTRGQQVTLRCSPKSGHDTVSWYQQALGQGPQFIFQYYEEEERQRGNFPDRFSGHQFPNYSSELNVNALLLGDSALYLCASSLVEGPYEQYFGPGTRLTVT.

The V gene is TRBV29-1, the J gene TRBJ1-1; tentative D call: TRBD1 (5 bases). Deletions cut 1 base from V and 1 base from J, with 13 bases between. Germline CDR1 is SQVTM and CDR2 is ANQGSEA. The CDR3 loop spans 15 amino acids. Here the CDR3 DNA reads TGCAGCGTTGAAGTGCCCAGGGTTTCGAACACTGAAGCTTTCTTT. Its translation is CSVEVPRVSNTEAFF.

The chain couples TRBV5-1 to TRBJ1-1; tentatively, D is TRBD1 (6 bases). This CDR3 spans 15 amino acids. Germline values: CDR1 SGHRS, CDR2 YFSETQ. Trimming removed 5 bases from V and 1 base from J, with 15 bases in between. The CDR3 nucleotides are TGCGCCAGCAGGCTTACAGGGATACCGAACACTGAAGCTTTCTTT. Protein sequence: CASRLTGIPNTEAFF.

The J gene is TRBJ1-5, the V gene TRBV6-5; TRBD1 is a possible D gene (6 bases). The V gene's germline CDR1 is MNHEY and CDR2 SVGAGI. V lost 5 bases to trimming and J lost 3 bases, with 11 bases between them. The CDR3 is made up of 14 amino acids. CDR3 nucleotides: TGTGCCAGCAGTACAGGGTTGAACAATCAGCCCCAGCATTTT. This encodes CASSTGLNNQPQHF.

The gene calls are TRBV30 and TRBJ2-5, with D tentatively TRBD1 (5 bases). CDR1 and CDR2 from the germline V gene are GTSNPN and SVGIG (reference sequence). Deletions cut 0 bases from V and 2 bases from J, with 10 bases between. The CDR3 is 14 residues long. The CDR3 DNA reads TGTGCCTGGAGTGTTTTTAGGGGTCAAGAGACCCAGTACTTC. This codes for CAWSVFRGQETQYF. Combining the CDR3 with reference TRBV30 and TRBJ2-5 gives the whole variable domain SQTIHQWPATLVQPVGSPLSLECTVEGTSNPNLYWYRQAAGRGLQLLFYSVGIGQISSEVPQNLSASRPQDRQFILSSKKLLLSDSGFYLCAWSVFRGQETQYFGPGTRLLVL.